Presented here are 6 T cell receptor beta chains from one specimen sequenced in a study of blood T cell repertoires in COVID-19. Libraries were prepared by immunoSEQ multiplex PCR; TCRdb keeps only in-frame clonotypes and omits some of them. The sample lists fewer than 150,000 clones, 60% to 85% occurring once. Sequences were obtained from peripheral blood. These receptor sequences come from a man aged 70 or older with acute or convalescent COVID-19.

V gene TRBV5-1 combines with J gene TRBJ2-3; TRBD1 matches at 7 bases. This CDR3 comprises 16 residues. The ends lost 0 bases at V and 2 bases at J; junction bases unmatched: 6. The germline V gene encodes CDR1 SGHRS and CDR2 YFSETQ. CDR3 sequence reads: CASSLEGTDTTDTQYF. In DNA form, the CDR3 reads TGCGCCAGCAGCTTGGAGGGGACAGATACCACAGATACGCAGTATTTT.

This clone was detected once. The V and J genes are TRBV13 and TRBJ2-3, with D perhaps matching TRBD1 (6 bases). CDR3 length equals 11 residues. Trimming stripped 3 bases from V and 14 bases from J, with 12 bases between. From germline, CDR1 is PRHDT and CDR2 FYEKMQ (reference sequence). Here the CDR3 DNA reads TGTGCCAGCAGCTTCCGGGACAATACGTATTTT. This sequence encodes CASSFRDNTYF.

The V call is TRBV5-1, the J call TRBJ2-3; 7 positions agree with TRBD2. V gave up 4 bases and J gave up 6 bases; unmatched junction bases: 11. The CDR3 spans 15 residues. CDR1 and CDR2 from the germline V gene are SGHRS and YFSETQ. In DNA, the CDR3 is TGCGCCAGCAGCCGGGGCGGGGGACTCGGCGATACGCAGTATTTT. Translated, it gives CASSRGGGLGDTQYF.

CDR3 nucleotides: TGCGCCAGCAGGACAAGGCCCCGGGGCGAGCAGTACTTC. Its protein is CASRTRPRGEQYF. The V gene is TRBV5-1, the J gene TRBJ2-7, with D possibly TRBD2 on 5 matching bases. The V gene lost 5 bases and the J gene lost 6 bases, with 15 bases spanning the gap. The CDR3 runs 13 residues. Per germline, CDR1 SGHRS and CDR2 YFSETQ. The full variable domain, its missing parts supplied by reference TRBV5-1 and TRBJ2-7, is KAGVTQTPRYLIKTRGQQVTLSCSPISGHRSVSWYQQTPGQGLQFLFEYFSETQRNKGNFPGRFSGRQFSNSRSEMNVSTLELGDSALYLCASRTRPRGEQYFGPGTRLTVT.

The rearrangement links TRBV11-2 to TRBJ2-1, with TRBD2 matching over 7 bases. This CDR3 contains 15 residues. The J segment lost 9 bases and the V segment lost 5 bases, leaving 13 bases of the junction unmatched. Looked up from germline, CDR1 is SGHAT and CDR2 is FQNNGV. Here the CDR3 DNA reads TGTGCCAGCAGCCCGGATGGGAGGGGAGGCGGTGAGCAGTTCTTC. Encoded protein: CASSPDGRGGGEQFF.

The chain links TRBV29-1 to TRBJ1-1; a possible D gene is TRBD1 (5 bases). From germline, CDR1 is SQVTM and CDR2 ANQGSEA. Trimming shortened V by 4 bases and J by 1 base, and 16 bases separated the two germline ends. This CDR3 spans 15 amino acids. The CDR3 DNA follows: TGCAGCGTTGGGTCGGGGGGTTCTACGAACACTGAAGCTTTCTTT. It specifies CSVGSGGSTNTEAFF.